This record looks at one T cell receptor beta chain sequence and its context. These data originate in a study of blood T cell repertoires in COVID-19. Turning to the study itself: Material from acute and convalescent COVID-19 was sourced from the United States, Italy and Spain. The analysed material was cDNA or gDNA that came from T cells, B-cell-depleted T cells, or PBMCs.

V was pared by 4 bases and J by 1 base, with 17 bases between. Germline CDR1 is SGHNT and CDR2 is YENEEA. The CDR3 spans 16 residues. This table comes from immunoSEQ multiplex PCR, and its TCRdb copy is limited to in-frame clones, with some not included. Of a few hundred thousand clones detected, roughly 86% appear once; the ten largest clones hold around 0.7%. Source material: peripheral blood. The sequence was obtained from a human donor in a cohort sampled during active COVID-19. This chain connects TRBV11-3 to TRBJ2-7; maybe TRBD2 (7 bases). The chain's CDR3 is CASSSGTGGDSYEQYF. The DNA of the CDR3 is TGTGCCAGCAGCTCCGGGACGGGGGGCGATTCCTACGAGCAGTACTTC.